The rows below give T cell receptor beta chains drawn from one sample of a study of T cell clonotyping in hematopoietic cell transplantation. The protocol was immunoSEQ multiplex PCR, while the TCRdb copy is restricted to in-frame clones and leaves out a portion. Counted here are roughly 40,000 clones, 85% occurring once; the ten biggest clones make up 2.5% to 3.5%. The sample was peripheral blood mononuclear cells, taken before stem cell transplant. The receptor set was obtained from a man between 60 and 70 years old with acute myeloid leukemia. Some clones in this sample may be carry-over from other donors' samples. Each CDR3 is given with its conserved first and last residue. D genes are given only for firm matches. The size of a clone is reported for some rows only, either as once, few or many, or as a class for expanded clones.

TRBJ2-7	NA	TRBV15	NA	CATSRDTASTVEQYF	TGTGCCACCAGCAGAGATACCGCTAGTACTGTCGAGCAGTACTTC
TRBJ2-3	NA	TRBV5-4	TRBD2	CASSFLGARRGGLDTQYF	TGTGCCAGCAGCTTCCTGGGAGCGCGGCGGGGGGGCTTGGATACGCAGTATTTT
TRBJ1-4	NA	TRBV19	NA	CASSHTQGPTNEKLFF	TGTGCCAGTAGCCATACCCAGGGGCCCACTAATGAAAAACTGTTTTTT
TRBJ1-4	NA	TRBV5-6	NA	CASSLGPSNEKLFF	TGTGCCAGCAGCTTGGGACCATCAAATGAAAAACTGTTTTTT
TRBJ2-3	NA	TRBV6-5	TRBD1	CASRIGQEADTQYF	TGTGCCAGCAGGATCGGACAGGAGGCAGATACGCAGTATTTT
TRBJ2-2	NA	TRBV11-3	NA	CASSLDLVRGVGELFF	TGTGCCAGCAGCTTAGATCTGGTCAGGGGTGTCGGGGAGCTGTTTTTT
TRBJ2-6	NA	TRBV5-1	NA	CASSLGLTGANVLTF	TGCGCCAGCAGCTTGGGGCTGACTGGGGCCAACGTCCTGACTTTC
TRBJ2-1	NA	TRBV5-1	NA	CASSLERGLNEQFF	TGCGCCAGCAGCTTGGAGAGGGGCCTTAATGAGCAGTTCTTC
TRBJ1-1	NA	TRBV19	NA	CASSVGYTEAFF	TGTGCCAGTAGTGTCGGGTACACTGAAGCTTTCTTT
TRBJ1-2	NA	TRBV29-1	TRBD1	CSVEEVTGARGYTF	TGCAGCGTTGAAGAAGTTACAGGGGCTAGAGGCTACACCTTC
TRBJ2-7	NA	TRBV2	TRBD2	CASTFGGGANEQYF	TGTGCCAGCACATTTGGCGGGGGGGCCAACGAGCAGTACTTC
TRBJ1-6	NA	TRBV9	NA	CASSVAGRVSSNSPLHF	TGTGCCAGCAGCGTAGCAGGGAGGGTCAGTTCCAATTCACCCCTCCACTTT
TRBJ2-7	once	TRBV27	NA	CASSLSGVSDSLSEQYF	TGTGCCAGCAGTTTATCAGGTGTATCGGACAGCTTAAGCGAGCAGTACTTC
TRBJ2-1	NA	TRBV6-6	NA	CASSYRGQEYEQFF	TGTGCCAGCAGTTACCGGGGCCAGGAGTATGAGCAGTTCTTC
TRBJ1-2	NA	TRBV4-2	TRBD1	CASSSDRAGGYTF	TGTGCCAGCAGCTCAGACAGGGCCGGCGGCTACACCTTC
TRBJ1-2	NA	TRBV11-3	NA	CASSLDPINYGYTF	TGTGCCAGCAGCTTAGATCCAATTAATTATGGCTACACCTTC
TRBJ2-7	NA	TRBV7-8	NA	CASSADQGSAIGYEQYF	TGTGCCAGCAGCGCGGACCAGGGTTCCGCAATAGGCTACGAGCAGTACTTC
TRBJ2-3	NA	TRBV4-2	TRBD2	CASSQDVAGAADTQYF	TGTGCCAGCAGCCAAGATGTAGCGGGGGCCGCCGATACGCAGTATTTT
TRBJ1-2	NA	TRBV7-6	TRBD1	CASSDPGQAYGYTF	TGTGCCAGCAGCGACCCCGGACAGGCGTACGGCTACACCTTC
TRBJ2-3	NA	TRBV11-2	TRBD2	CASSPGSGGVADTQYF	TGTGCCAGCAGCCCGGGTAGCGGGGGGGTTGCAGATACGCAGTATTTT
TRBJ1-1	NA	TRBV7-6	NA	CASSLVAGVGTEAFF	TGTGCCAGCAGCTTAGTTGCAGGGGTGGGCACTGAAGCTTTCTTT
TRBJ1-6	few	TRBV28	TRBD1	CASSLGGTGHNSPLHF	TGTGCCAGCAGTTTGGGGGGGACAGGCCATAATTCACCCCTCCACTTT
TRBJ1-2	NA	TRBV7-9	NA	CASSLGGPRGYTF	TGTGCCAGCAGCTTAGGAGGGCCTCGCGGCTACACCTTC
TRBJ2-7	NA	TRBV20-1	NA	CSARGTNEQYF	TGCAGTGCTAGAGGGACCAACGAGCAGTACTTC
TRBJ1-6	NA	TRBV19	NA	CATGQGAALHF	TGTGCCACCGGACAAGGTGCGGCCCTCCACTTT
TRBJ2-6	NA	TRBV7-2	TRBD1	CASSLAAGTGGAPGANVLTF	TGTGCCAGCAGCTTAGCTGCCGGGACAGGGGGCGCCCCTGGGGCCAACGTCCTGACTTTC
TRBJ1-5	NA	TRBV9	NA	CASSVGGGGQPQHF	TGTGCCAGCAGCGTAGGGGGGGGCGGCCAGCCCCAGCATTTT
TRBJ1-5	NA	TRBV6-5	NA	CASSYAGNADQPQHF	TGTGCCAGCAGTTACGCGGGGAATGCCGATCAGCCCCAGCATTTT
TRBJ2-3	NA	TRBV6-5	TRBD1	CASSVQGFGTDTQYF	TGTGCCAGCAGTGTACAGGGGTTCGGCACAGATACGCAGTATTTT
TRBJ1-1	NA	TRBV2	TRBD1	CASRGQRLNTEAFF	TGTGCCAGCAGGGGACAGCGACTGAACACTGAAGCTTTCTTT
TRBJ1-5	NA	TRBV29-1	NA	CSVDMEGQPQHF	TGCAGCGTAGACATGGAGGGCCAGCCCCAGCATTTT
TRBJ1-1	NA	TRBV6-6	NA	CASSGGSANVAFF	TGTGCCAGCAGCGGGGGGTCCGCTAATGTAGCTTTCTTT
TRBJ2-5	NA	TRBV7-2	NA	CASSYGPGAQYF	TGTGCCAGCAGCTACGGACCGGGGGCCCAGTACTTC